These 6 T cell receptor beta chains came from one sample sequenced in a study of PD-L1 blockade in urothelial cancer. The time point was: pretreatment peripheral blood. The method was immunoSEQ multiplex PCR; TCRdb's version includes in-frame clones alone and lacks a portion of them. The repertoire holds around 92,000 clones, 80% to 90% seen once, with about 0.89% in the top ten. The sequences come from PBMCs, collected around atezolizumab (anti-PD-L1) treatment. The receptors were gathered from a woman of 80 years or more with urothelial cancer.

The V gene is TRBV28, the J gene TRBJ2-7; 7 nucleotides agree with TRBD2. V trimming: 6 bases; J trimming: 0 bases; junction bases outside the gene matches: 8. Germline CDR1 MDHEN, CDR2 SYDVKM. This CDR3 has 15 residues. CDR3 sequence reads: CASSLAGPSSYEQYF. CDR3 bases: TGTGCCAGCAGCTTAGCGGGCCCTAGCTCCTACGAGCAGTACTTC.

The CDR3 DNA reads as TGTGCCAGCAGCTTTGCAGAGAACACTGAAGCTTTCTTT. Residues: CASSFAENTEAFF. This chain connects TRBV7-6 to TRBJ1-1; no definite D call. The CDR3 is 13 amino acids. V lost 3 bases and J lost 1, with 6 bases in between. Germline V CDR1 and CDR2: SGHVS, FNYEAQ.

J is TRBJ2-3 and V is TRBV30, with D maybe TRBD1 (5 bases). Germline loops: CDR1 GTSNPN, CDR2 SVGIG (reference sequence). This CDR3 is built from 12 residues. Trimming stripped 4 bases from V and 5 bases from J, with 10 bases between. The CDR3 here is CAWTGWGDTQYF. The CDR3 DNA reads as TGTGCCTGGACAGGGTGGGGAGATACGCAGTATTTT.

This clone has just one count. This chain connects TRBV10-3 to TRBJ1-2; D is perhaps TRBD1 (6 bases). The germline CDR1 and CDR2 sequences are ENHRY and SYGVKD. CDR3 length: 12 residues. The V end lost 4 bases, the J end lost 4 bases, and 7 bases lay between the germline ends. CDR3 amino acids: CAISVDSYGYTF. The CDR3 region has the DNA TGTGCCATCAGTGTGGACAGCTATGGCTACACCTTC.

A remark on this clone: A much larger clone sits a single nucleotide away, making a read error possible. CDR3 nucleotides: TGTGCCAGCAGCTCAGGGTACACTGAAGCTTTCTTT. Protein product: CASSSGYTEAFF. This sequence joins TRBV2 and TRBJ1-1; tentative D call: TRBD1 (5 bases). Germline CDR1 reads SNHLY; CDR2 reads FYNNEI. V was pared by 6 bases and J by 3 bases, with 8 bases between. This CDR3 has 12 residues.

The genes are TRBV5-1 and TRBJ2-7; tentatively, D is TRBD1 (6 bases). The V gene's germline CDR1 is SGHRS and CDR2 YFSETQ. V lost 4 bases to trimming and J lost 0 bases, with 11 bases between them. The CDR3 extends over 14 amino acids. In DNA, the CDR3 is TGCGCCAGCAGCCTGACACAGGGCTCCTACGAGCAGTACTTC. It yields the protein CASSLTQGSYEQYF.